What follows is one TCR beta chain and its context. This sample was taken from a study of blood T cell repertoires in COVID-19. Study at large: Whether acute or convalescent, the COVID-19 samples came from the United States, Italy and Spain. Sources were T cells, B-cell-depleted T cells, or PBMCs; the material itself was cDNA or gDNA.

Enrollment of patients from Seattle took place during active infection, with longitudinal follow-up. Using immunoSEQ multiplex PCR, the repertoire was profiled, and TCRdb retains in-frame clones only, with some absent. The sample lists roughly 100,000 clones; around 81% were seen once. V dropped 4 bases and J dropped 6 bases, with 21 bases sitting between them. The CDR3 is made up of 16 amino acids. From germline, CDR1 is SGHRS and CDR2 YFSETQ. The receptor was isolated from a man of 80 years or more with COVID-19, enrolled during active disease. The V gene is TRBV5-1, the J gene TRBJ2-3, with D tentatively TRBD1 (6 bases). Material for sequencing was peripheral blood. The CDR3 loop is CASSAGGRGFSDTQYF. DNA of the CDR3: TGCGCCAGCAGCGCGGGCGGTAGGGGGTTCTCCGATACGCAGTATTTT.